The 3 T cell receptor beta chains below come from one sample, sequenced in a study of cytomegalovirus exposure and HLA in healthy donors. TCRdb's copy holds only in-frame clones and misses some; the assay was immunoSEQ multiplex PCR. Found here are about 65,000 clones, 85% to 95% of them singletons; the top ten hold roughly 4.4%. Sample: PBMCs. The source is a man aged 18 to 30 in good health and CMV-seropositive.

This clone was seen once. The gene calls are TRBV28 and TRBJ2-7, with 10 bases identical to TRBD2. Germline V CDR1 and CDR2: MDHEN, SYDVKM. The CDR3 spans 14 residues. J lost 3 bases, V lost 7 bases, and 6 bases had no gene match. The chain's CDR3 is CASTSTSGFYEQYF. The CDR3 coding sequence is TGTGCCAGCACCTCGACTAGCGGGTTCTACGAGCAGTACTTC.

The CDR3 nucleotides are TGTGCCAGCAGCCAAGATCCTACCTCCCGGGGCTACACCTTC. It translates to CASSQDPTSRGYTF. V is TRBV4-2 and J is TRBJ1-2; D is ambiguous. The CDR3 totals 14 residues. V lost 0 bases and J lost 8, with 13 bases in between. Germline V CDR1 and CDR2: LGHNA, YNFKEQ.

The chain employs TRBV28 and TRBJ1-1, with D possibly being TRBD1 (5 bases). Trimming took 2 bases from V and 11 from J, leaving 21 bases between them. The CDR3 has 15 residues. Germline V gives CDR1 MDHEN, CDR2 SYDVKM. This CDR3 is CASSLMYVGQQSAFF. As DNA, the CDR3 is TGTGCCAGCAGTTTAATGTACGTTGGACAACAGTCGGCTTTCTTT.